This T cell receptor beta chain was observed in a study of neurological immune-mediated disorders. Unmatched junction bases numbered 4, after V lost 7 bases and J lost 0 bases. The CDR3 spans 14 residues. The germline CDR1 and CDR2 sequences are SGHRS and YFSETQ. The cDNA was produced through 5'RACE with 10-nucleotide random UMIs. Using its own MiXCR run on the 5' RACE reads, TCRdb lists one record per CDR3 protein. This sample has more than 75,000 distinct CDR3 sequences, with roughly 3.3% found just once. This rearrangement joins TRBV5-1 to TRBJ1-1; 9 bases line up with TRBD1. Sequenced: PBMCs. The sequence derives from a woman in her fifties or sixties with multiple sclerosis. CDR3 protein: CASLGQGLNTEAFF. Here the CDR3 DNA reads TGCGCCAGCCTAGGACAGGGGCTGAACACTGAAGCTTTCTTT.